The 9 T cell receptor beta chains below all came from one sample that was sequenced in a study of cytomegalovirus exposure and HLA in healthy donors. The PCR contained 60 Vbeta and 13 Jbeta primers. Only in-frame clones appear in the TCRdb table, and some are missing; sequencing was by immunoSEQ multiplex PCR. The table records 190,000 or so clones, roughly 80% of them present only once. The sample was PBMCs. The receptors derive from a woman between 50 and 59 years old in good health and CMV-seropositive.

This CDR3 is CASSPNRDGFTEAFF. The CDR3 bases are TGTGCCAGCAGCCCAAACAGGGACGGATTCACTGAAGCTTTCTTT. J is TRBJ1-1 and V is TRBV7-6; D may be TRBD1 (6 bases). The CDR3 is made up of 15 amino acids. Germline V gene data show CDR1 as SGHVS and CDR2 as FNYEAQ. V lost 5 bases and J lost 4, with 17 bases in between.

Regarding this clone: At one of its ends the junction is not consistent with the germline gene, which may arise from a read error. The J gene is TRBJ2-1, the V gene TRBV7-8; 13 bases fit TRBD2. The CDR3 spans 15 residues. Germline-derived CDR1 and CDR2 are SGHVS and FQNEAQ. The CDR3 DNA reads TGTGCCAGCAGGGCGCTAATCACTAGCGGGGGGGGCCTGATCTTC. This encodes CASRALITSGGGLIF.

This sequence joins TRBV5-1 and TRBJ1-6; D is ambiguous. CDR3 length equals 15 residues. Germline-derived CDR1 and CDR2 are SGHRS and YFSETQ. V was shortened by 4 bases and J by 5 bases, with 13 bases between the two germline ends. The CDR3 reads CASSPQERDNSPLHF. The CDR3 region has the DNA TGCGCCAGCAGCCCTCAGGAGAGGGATAATTCACCCCTCCACTTT.

The chain couples TRBV2 to TRBJ1-1; a weak D match, TRBD1 (6 bases). There are 14 residues in the CDR3. CDR1 and CDR2 (germline): SNHLY, FYNNEI. Trimming removed 4 bases at V and 1 base at J, with 10 bases between. CDR3 sequence: CASSAEGQNTEAFF. The CDR3 nucleotides read TGTGCCAGCAGTGCCGAGGGACAGAACACTGAAGCTTTCTTT.

This sequence joins TRBV18 and TRBJ2-4; D might be TRBD1 (6 bases). The V end lost 3 bases, the J end lost 8 bases, and 11 bases lay between the germline ends. Germline CDR1 KGHSH, CDR2 LQKENI. CDR3 length equals 13 residues. Here the CDR3 DNA reads TGTGCCAGCTCACCGAACCCAGGGGACATTCAGTACTTC. Protein product: CASSPNPGDIQYF.

V gene TRBV5-6 combines with J gene TRBJ2-5; 11 bases match TRBD2. The germline gives CDR1 SGHDT, CDR2 YYEEEE. Germline trimming cut 0 bases from V and 7 bases from J; bases unmatched to any gene: 5. The CDR3 covers 15 residues. The CDR3 loop reads CASSLVAGGPRTQYF. In DNA form, the CDR3 reads TGTGCCAGCAGCTTGGTAGCGGGGGGGCCCCGGACCCAGTACTTC.

V gene TRBV13 combines with J gene TRBJ2-7; D is possibly TRBD1 (6 bases). In germline, CDR1 is PRHDT, CDR2 FYEKMQ (reference sequence). The V gene lost 1 base and the J gene lost 1 base, with 8 bases spanning the gap. The CDR3 runs to 14 residues. The CDR3 DNA reads as TGTGCCAGCAGCTTAGTTGGACAGTCCTACGAGCAGTACTTC. Translation: CASSLVGQSYEQYF.

The CDR3 DNA is TGTGCCGCCGCCGACGCGGGAGCGGGCACAGATACGCAGTATTTT. As protein: CAAADAGAGTDTQYF. V usage is TRBV27 and J usage is TRBJ2-3, with 7 bases aligning to TRBD2. V lost 11 bases, J lost 1 base, and 12 bases stayed unmatched. Germline loops: CDR1 MNHEY, CDR2 SMNVEV (reference sequence). This CDR3 has 15 residues.

The chain couples TRBV5-1 to TRBJ1-2, with 10 nucleotides matching TRBD1. The germline CDR1 and CDR2 sequences are SGHRS and YFSETQ. V lost 4 bases to trimming and J lost 2 bases; unmatched junction nucleotides: 8. There are 16 residues in the CDR3. CDR3 in DNA: TGCGCCAGCAGCCCGGCGGGGACAGGGGTCAACTATGGCTACACCTTC. The encoded protein is CASSPAGTGVNYGYTF. Full variable domain (rest looked up from reference TRBV5-1 and TRBJ1-2): KAGVTQTPRYLIKTRGQQVTLSCSPISGHRSVSWYQQTPGQGLQFLFEYFSETQRNKGNFPGRFSGRQFSNSRSEMNVSTLELGDSALYLCASSPAGTGVNYGYTFGSGTRLTVV.